Each of the 22 T cell receptor beta chains below was sequenced from the same sample in a study of brain T cells in children with intractable seizures. The method was immunoSEQ multiplex PCR; TCRdb's version includes in-frame clones alone and lacks a portion of them. The sample yields 88,000 or so clones, under 95% seen once. Specimen: peripheral blood, collected at surgery. Receptor source: a girl aged 2-10 years with Rasmussen encephalitis and intractable seizures.

The gene calls are TRBV4-1 and TRBJ1-2, with D maybe TRBD1 (5 bases). The CDR3 has 13 amino acids. Trimming removed 8 bases from V and 3 bases from J, with 13 bases in between. Germline V CDR1 and CDR2: MGHRA, YSYEKL. DNA of the CDR3: TGCGCCAGCGGCAGGGTTATGGACTATGGCTACACCTTC. This sequence encodes CASGRVMDYGYTF.

This clone came up once. The genes are TRBV7-9 and TRBJ2-1, with D possibly matching TRBD1 (6 bases). The V end lost 5 bases, the J end lost 6 bases, and 20 bases lay between the germline ends. The CDR3 runs 16 residues. CDR1 is SEHNR and CDR2 is FQNEAQ in the germline V gene (reference sequence). CDR3 loop: CASSKPGQSWTNEQFF. As DNA, the CDR3 is TGTGCCAGCAGCAAGCCCGGACAGAGTTGGACCAATGAGCAGTTCTTC.

This clone was seen only once. This sequence joins TRBV7-9 and TRBJ2-5; D is possibly TRBD1 or TRBD2 (6 bases each). Germline CDR1 reads SEHNR; CDR2 reads FQNEAQ (reference sequence). This CDR3 comprises 17 residues. The V end was cut by 4 bases, the J end by 5 bases, with 23 bases between. The CDR3 loop is CASSSPRGADSIETQYF. In nucleotides, the CDR3 is TGTGCCAGCAGCTCCCCTAGGGGGGCCGATTCGATTGAGACCCAGTACTTC. Supplemented by reference TRBV7-9 and TRBJ2-5, the full variable domain reads DTGVSQNPRHKITKRGQNVTFRCDPISEHNRLYWYRQTLGQGPEFLTYFQNEAQLEKSRLLSDRFSAERPKGSFSTLEIQRTEQGDSAMYLCASSSPRGADSIETQYFGPGTRLLVL.

The genes are TRBV19 and TRBJ1-2; D unresolved. CDR3 length: 15 amino acids. Between the trimmed V and J ends, which lost 5 bases and 0 bases, there was a span of 13 bases. Looked up from germline, CDR1 is LNHDA and CDR2 is SQIVND (reference sequence). The chain's CDR3 is CASSSRRGSNYGYTF. For the CDR3, the DNA is TGTGCCAGTAGTTCCCGACGAGGCTCTAACTATGGCTACACCTTC.

The chain combines TRBV14 with TRBJ1-2; no clear D. The CDR3 contains 14 residues. V gave up 1 base and J gave up 4 bases, with 10 bases separating them. Germline V gene data show CDR1 as SGHDN and CDR2 as FVKESK. The CDR3 region is CASSQGRRTYGYTF. For the CDR3, the DNA is TGTGCCAGCAGCCAAGGTCGACGGACCTATGGCTACACCTTC.

This clone has a single count. The chain couples TRBV27 to TRBJ2-7; TRBD2 might be the D (6 bases). With 3 bases removed from V and 5 bases from J, the gap between germline ends came to 11 bases. This CDR3 comprises 13 residues. In germline, CDR1 is MNHEY, CDR2 SMNVEV (reference sequence). DNA of the CDR3: TGTGCCAGCAGTTTGGCGGGGAACAACGAGCAGTACTTC. Translated, it gives CASSLAGNNEQYF.

The chain links TRBV7-2 to TRBJ2-3; no definite D call. Trimming shortened V by 7 bases and J by 6 bases, and 17 bases separated the two germline ends. The V gene's germline CDR1 is SGHTA and CDR2 FQGNSA. This CDR3 region has 14 residues. In nucleotides, the CDR3 is TGTGCCAGCACCCTATCCCGACTGGCGGATACGCAGTATTTT. This codes for CASTLSRLADTQYF.

V gene TRBV9 combines with J gene TRBJ2-7, with D perhaps TRBD2 (7 bases). The CDR3 has 15 residues. Trimming removed 3 bases from V and 2 bases from J, with 15 bases in between. Germline CDR1 reads SGDLS; CDR2 reads YYNGEE. The CDR3 region is CASSAGGGAPYEQYF. In DNA form, the CDR3 reads TGTGCCAGCAGCGCCGGAGGGGGGGCCCCCTACGAGCAGTACTTC.

The genes are TRBV28 and TRBJ1-4; D is uncertain. This CDR3 has 15 amino acids. Per germline, CDR1 MDHEN and CDR2 SYDVKM. V was trimmed by 3 bases and J by 10 bases, leaving 18 bases between them. The CDR3: CASSFPANPPRKLFF. CDR3 DNA sequence: TGTGCCAGCAGTTTTCCGGCAAACCCACCGAGAAAACTGTTTTTT.

The chain uses TRBV3-1 (or the pseudogene TRBV3-2) and TRBJ1-2; D is possibly TRBD1 (5 bases). The CDR3 covers 18 residues. Trimming took off 3 bases at V and 5 bases at J, with 25 bases between the two ends. CDR1 and CDR2 from the germline V gene are LGHDT and YNNKEL (reference sequence). The CDR3 coding sequence is TGTGCCAGCAGCCATCGCTCACTTCCCGGGGGGTTCCTTTATGGCTACACCTTC. Encoded protein: CASSHRSLPGGFLYGYTF.

This chain joins TRBV4-1 and TRBJ1-2, with a possible D match to TRBD1 (5 bases). Germline V gives CDR1 MGHRA, CDR2 YSYEKL. The CDR3 sequence is 15 residues long. V lost 4 bases and J lost 4, with 16 bases in between. CDR3 in DNA: TGCGCCAGCAGCCCAGAAGCAGGGACGGGCTATGGCTACACCTTC. Protein sequence: CASSPEAGTGYGYTF.

The chain couples TRBV6-5 to TRBJ1-5; D gene ambiguous. From germline, CDR1 is MNHEY and CDR2 SVGAGI. This CDR3 has 13 amino acids. V was pared by 6 bases and J by 4 bases, with 10 bases between. The CDR3 DNA reads TGTGCCAGCAGCCGAAGGGATAATCAGCCCCAGCATTTT. This codes for CASSRRDNQPQHF.

This clone is labeled medium-sized. This rearrangement joins TRBV27 to TRBJ1-6; possibly TRBD1 for D (5 bases). Germline-derived CDR1 and CDR2 are MNHEY and SMNVEV (reference sequence). The CDR3 runs to 15 residues. V lost 3 bases and J 7 bases, leaving 13 bases between the germline ends. CDR3 nucleotides: TGTGCCAGCAGTTTTACCGGGACCTGGAATTCACCCCTCCACTTT. This codes for CASSFTGTWNSPLHF.

V is TRBV15 and J is TRBJ1-3; D call uncertain. The CDR3 length is 15 residues. Looked up from germline, CDR1 is LNHNV and CDR2 is YYDKDF (reference sequence). With 4 bases removed from V and 1 base from J, the gap between germline ends came to 11 bases. The CDR3 nucleotides read TGTGCCACCAGCATCCCCTCTCCTTCTGGAAACACCATATATTTT. Protein: CATSIPSPSGNTIYF.

The chain couples TRBV11-2 to TRBJ1-6, with D possibly matching TRBD1 (5 bases). V shed 9 bases and J shed 8 bases, with 23 bases lying between them. This CDR3 is built from 16 residues. Germline CDR1 SGHAT, CDR2 FQNNGV. DNA for the CDR3: TGTGCCAGGGGGCCTAATCCGGGGGGAGGTCATTCACCCCTCCACTTT. Translated, it gives CARGPNPGGGHSPLHF. Full variable domain (rest looked up from reference TRBV11-2 and TRBJ1-6): EAGVAQSPRYKIIEKRQSVAFWCNPISGHATLYWYQQILGQGPKLLIQFQNNGVVDDSQLPKDRFSAERLKGVDSTLKIQPAKLEDSAVYLCARGPNPGGGHSPLHFGNGTRLTVT.

Turning to this clone: At one boundary the junction diverges from the germline segment, which might be a read error. V and J are TRBV2 and TRBJ2-1; the match to TRBD2 covers 9 bases. Germline V gene lookup returns CDR1 SNHLY and CDR2 FYNNEI. This CDR3 has 14 amino acids. CDR3 residues: CASSHQRLAGLHLF. The CDR3 nucleotides are TGTGCCAGCAGCCATCAGCGCCTAGCGGGGTTACATCTCTTC.

The CDR3: CASSPNGVTEAFF. The DNA of the CDR3 is TGTGCCAGCAGCCCCAACGGGGTCACTGAAGCTTTCTTT. The chain links TRBV9 to TRBJ1-1, with D hard to call. Germline V lookup: CDR1 SGDLS, CDR2 YYNGEE. The CDR3 is 13 amino acids. V shed 4 bases and J shed 4 bases, with 11 bases lying between them.

The chain joins TRBV27 to TRBJ2-6; weak D call: TRBD2 (7 bases). The CDR3 consists of 18 residues. V was shortened by 5 bases and J by 0 bases, with 17 bases between the two germline ends. CDR1 is MNHEY and CDR2 is SMNVEV in the germline V gene (reference sequence). The CDR3 is CASSPPWGGSSGANVLTF. For the CDR3, the DNA is TGTGCCAGCAGTCCCCCCTGGGGGGGCAGCTCTGGGGCCAACGTCCTGACTTTC.

This clone was recorded a few times. CDR3 bases: TGCGCCAGCAGTGAGTCGATGAGTCCTACGACGATTCAGTACTTC. This gives the protein CASSESMSPTTIQYF. The chain carries TRBV10-1 and TRBJ2-4, with D uncertain. Trimming removed 0 bases at V and 10 bases at J, with 16 bases between. The CDR3 has 15 residues. Germline values: CDR1 WNHNN, CDR2 SYGVQD (reference sequence).

This rearrangement joins TRBV7-3 to TRBJ2-2, with 13 bases that match TRBD2. V shed 6 bases and J 5 bases; nucleotides not matched to a gene: 6. From germline, CDR1 is SGHTA and CDR2 FQGTGA. The CDR3 loop spans 16 amino acids. CDR3 amino acids: CASSTSGRAGTGELFF. In nucleotides, the CDR3 is TGTGCCAGCAGTACTAGCGGGAGGGCCGGTACCGGGGAGCTGTTTTTT.

This chain connects TRBV11-3 to TRBJ1-1, with 9 bases that match TRBD1. With 0 bases clipped from V and 5 bases from J, the junction kept 7 bases outside the gene matches. The length of the CDR3 is 16 residues. Germline CDR1 reads SGHNT; CDR2 reads YENEEA. CDR3 DNA: TGTGCCAGCAGCTTAGATGCGGACAGGGGCGGAACTGAAGCTTTCTTT. The encoded protein is CASSLDADRGGTEAFF.

This chain joins TRBV7-9 and TRBJ2-5, with TRBD1 as a possible D gene (5 bases). Trimming left V 3 bases short and J 5 bases short, with 13 bases between. CDR3 length: 14 amino acids. Looked up from germline, CDR1 is SEHNR and CDR2 is FQNEAQ (reference sequence). CDR3 in DNA: TGTGCCAGCAGCTTCCAGGGTCTGTCTGAGACCCAGTACTTC. This encodes CASSFQGLSETQYF.